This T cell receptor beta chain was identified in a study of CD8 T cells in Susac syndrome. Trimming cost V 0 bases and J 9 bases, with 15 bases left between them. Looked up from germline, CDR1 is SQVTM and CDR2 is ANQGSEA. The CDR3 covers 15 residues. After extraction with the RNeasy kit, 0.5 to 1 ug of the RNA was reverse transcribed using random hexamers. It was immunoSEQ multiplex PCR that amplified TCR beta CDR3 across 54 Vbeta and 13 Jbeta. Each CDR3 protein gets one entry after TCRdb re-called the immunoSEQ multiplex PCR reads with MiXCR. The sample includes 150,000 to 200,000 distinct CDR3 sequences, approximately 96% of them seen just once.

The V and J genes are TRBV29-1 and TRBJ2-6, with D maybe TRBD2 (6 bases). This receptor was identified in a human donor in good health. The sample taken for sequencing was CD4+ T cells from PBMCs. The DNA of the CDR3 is TGCAGCGTTGAAGACCCTCCGGGGGTAGGCAACGTCCTGACTTTC. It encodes CSVEDPPGVGNVLTF. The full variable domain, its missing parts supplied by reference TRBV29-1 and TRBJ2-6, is SAVISQKPSRDICQRGTSLTIQCQVDSQVTMMFWYRQQPGQSLTLIATANQGSEATYESGFVIDKFPISRPNLTFSTLTVSNMSPEDSSIYLCSVEDPPGVGNVLTFGAGSRLTVL.